This T cell receptor beta chain derives from a study of beta chain features in type 1 diabetes. General study points: Moderate but significant shortening of TCRB CDR3s was recorded in all four CD4+ subsets from Type 1 diabetes patients.

Every isolated RNA sample was fully reverse transcribed, so sequencing captured expressed TCRB transcripts. About 3.57 million reads were obtained on average from naive, central memory and regulatory T cell samples. TCRdb's copy holds only in-frame clones and misses some; the assay was immunoSEQ multiplex PCR. Of around 150,000 clones in the sample, around 10% were seen once. The CDR3 sequence is 15 residues long. Trimming left V 1 base short and J 5 bases short, with 12 bases between. Germline V gives CDR1 SGHVS, CDR2 FNYEAQ. This clone was seen a handful of times. Its antigen is undetermined. Within the sample, other DNA sequences also encode this same CDR3. CD45RO/CCR7/CD25/CD127/CD95/CD27 staining was used to isolate CD4+ naive, central memory, regulatory and stem cell-like memory cells by sorting. The purity of all sorted populations exceeded 98%.

This TCR was recovered from a man aged 25-45 years with type 1 diabetes. Sequenced input: central memory CD4+ T cells from blood. The chain has TRBV7-6 and TRBJ1-5, with D tentatively TRBD1 (5 bases). The CDR3 DNA is TGTGCCAGCAGCTTAGTGTCAGGGTCCGATCAGCCCCAGCATTTT. Its protein is CASSLVSGSDQPQHF.